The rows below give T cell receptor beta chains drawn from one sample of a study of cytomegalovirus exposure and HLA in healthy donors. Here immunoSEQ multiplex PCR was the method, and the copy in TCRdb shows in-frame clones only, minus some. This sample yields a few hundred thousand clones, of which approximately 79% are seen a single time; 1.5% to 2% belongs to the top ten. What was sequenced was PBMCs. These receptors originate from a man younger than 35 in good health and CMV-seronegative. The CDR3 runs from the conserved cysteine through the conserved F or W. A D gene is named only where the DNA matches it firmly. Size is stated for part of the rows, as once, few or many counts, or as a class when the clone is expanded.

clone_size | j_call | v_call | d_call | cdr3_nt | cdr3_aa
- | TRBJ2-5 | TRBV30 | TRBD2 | TGTGCCTGGAGTGGGTCGGGGGGGAGGGATGAGACCCAGTACTTC | CAWSGSGGRDETQYF
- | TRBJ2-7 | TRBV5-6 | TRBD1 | TGTGCCAGCAGCACTAGGCTCAGCGGGACAGGGACCTACGAGCAGTACTTC | CASSTRLSGTGTYEQYF
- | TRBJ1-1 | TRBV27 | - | TGTGCCAGCAGTTCAGGGGCTGTGAACACTGAAGCTTTCTTT | CASSSGAVNTEAFF
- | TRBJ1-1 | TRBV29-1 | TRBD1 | TGCAGCGTTTTCCCGACAGGGGGGTCGGCTGAAGCTTTCTTT | CSVFPTGGSAEAFF
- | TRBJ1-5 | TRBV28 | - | TGTGCCAGCAGTTCAACAGGTTCTAATCAGCCCCAGCATTTT | CASSSTGSNQPQHF
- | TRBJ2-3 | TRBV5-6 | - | TGTGCCAGCAGCTTGCCGGGTACCACAGATACGCAGTATTTT | CASSLPGTTDTQYF
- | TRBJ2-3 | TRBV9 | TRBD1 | TGTGCCAGCAGCGCGGACAGGGAACGGGATACGCAGTATTTT | CASSADRERDTQYF
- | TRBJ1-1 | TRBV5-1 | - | TGCGCCAGCAGCCCGTTTGAGGTGAACACTGAAGCTTTCTTT | CASSPFEVNTEAFF
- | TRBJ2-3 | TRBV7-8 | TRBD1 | TGTGCCAGCAGCCGGGGACAGGGGAAGGGTTTT | CASSRGQGKGF
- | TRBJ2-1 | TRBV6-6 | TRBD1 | TGTGCCAGCATGACAGGGGCTTACAATGAGCAGTTCTTC | CASMTGAYNEQFF
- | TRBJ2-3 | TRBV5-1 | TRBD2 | TGCGCCAGCAGCTCGTTTGGCGGGGGGGGAGATACGCAGTATTTT | CASSSFGGGGDTQYF
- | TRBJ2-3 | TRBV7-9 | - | TGTGCCAGCAGCTTTGGGGGCGCAGATACGCAGTATTTT | CASSFGGADTQYF
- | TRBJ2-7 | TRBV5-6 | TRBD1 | TGTGCCAGCAGCACACCGACAGGGCTCACCTACGAGCAGTACTTC | CASSTPTGLTYEQYF
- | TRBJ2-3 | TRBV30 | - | TGTGCCTGGAGTGTGCCGGGCGGGGGCACAGATACGCAGTATTTT | CAWSVPGGGTDTQYF
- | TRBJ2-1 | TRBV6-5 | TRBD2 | TGTGCCAGCAGTTACCTTCGGACTAGCGGGACCAATGAGCAGTTCTTC | CASSYLRTSGTNEQFF
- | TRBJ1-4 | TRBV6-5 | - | TGTGCCAGCAGTTCTCTTCAGGGTCTTAATGAAAAACTGTTTTTT | CASSSLQGLNEKLFF
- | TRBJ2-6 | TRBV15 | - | TGTGCCACCAGCAGAGATGTGGAGTCTGGGGCCAACGTCCTGACTTTC | CATSRDVESGANVLTF
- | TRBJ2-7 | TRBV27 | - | TGTGCCAGCAGTGGTGTGGGGGGTTCCTACGAGCAGTACTTC | CASSGVGGSYEQYF
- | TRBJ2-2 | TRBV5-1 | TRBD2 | TGCGCCAGCAGCTTGGCGCCGGTAGCGGGGCACACCGGGGAGCTGTTTTTT | CASSLAPVAGHTGELFF
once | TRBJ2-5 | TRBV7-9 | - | TGTGCCAGCAGCCAGAATCTAGCAACGGGGGAGACCCAGTACTTC | CASSQNLATGETQYF
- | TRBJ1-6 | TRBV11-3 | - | TGTGCCAGCAGCTTAGTCCCCGTGAGCTCCTATAATTCACCCCTCCACTTT | CASSLVPVSSYNSPLHF
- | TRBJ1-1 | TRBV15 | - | TGTGCCACCAGCAGAGATTCCGAGGGAACTGAAGCTTTCTTT | CATSRDSEGTEAFF
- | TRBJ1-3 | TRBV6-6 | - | TGTGCCAGCACCATACTCGGAAACACCATATATTTT | CASTILGNTIYF
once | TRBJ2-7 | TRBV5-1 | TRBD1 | TGCGCCAGCAGCTACGGGACAGGGGGCTACGAGCAGTACTTC | CASSYGTGGYEQYF
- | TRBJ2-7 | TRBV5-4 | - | TGTGCCAGCAGCCATGCCGGGTCCCACTACGAGCAGTACTTC | CASSHAGSHYEQYF
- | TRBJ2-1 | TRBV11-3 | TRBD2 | TGTGCCAGCAGCAGTAGCGGGGGGAATGAGCAGTTCTTC | CASSSSGGNEQFF
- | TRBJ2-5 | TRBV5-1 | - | TGCGCCAGCAGCCCACAGCAAGAGACCCAGTACTTC | CASSPQQETQYF
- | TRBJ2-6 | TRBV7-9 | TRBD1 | TGTGCCAGCAGCGCTGGCCAGGGGGCTACTGGGGCCAACGTCCTGACTTTC | CASSAGQGATGANVLTF
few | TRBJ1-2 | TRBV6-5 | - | TGTGCCAGCAGGGTCGGGACTTACTATGGCTACACCTTC | CASRVGTYYGYTF
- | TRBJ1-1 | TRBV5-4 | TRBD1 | TGTGCCAGCAGCTTACAGGGGGCTGACACTGAAGCTTTCTTT | CASSLQGADTEAFF
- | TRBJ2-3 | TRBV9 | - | TGTGCCAGCAGCCCTACAACGGGAGTTGGGACAGATACGCAGTATTTT | CASSPTTGVGTDTQYF
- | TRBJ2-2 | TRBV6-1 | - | TGTGCCAGCAGTGAACTCAGGGCCGGGGAGCTGTTTTTT | CASSELRAGELFF
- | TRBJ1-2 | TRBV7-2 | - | TGTGCCAGCAGCTTGGGACATAACTATGGCTACACCTTC | CASSLGHNYGYTF
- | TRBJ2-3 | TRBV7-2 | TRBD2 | TGTGCCAGCAGCTTAAGGGGATTACTAGCGGGAGGGCCACCAGATACGCAGTATTTT | CASSLRGLLAGGPPDTQYF
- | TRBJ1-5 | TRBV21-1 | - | TGTGCCAGCAGCAAAGCGGGACAGGGGGGAAGTAAAAGCAATCAGCCCCAGCATTTT | CASSKAGQGGSKSNQPQHF
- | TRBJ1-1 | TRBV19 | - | TGTGCCAGTAGTACGGACATCATGAACACTGAAGCTTTCTTT | CASSTDIMNTEAFF
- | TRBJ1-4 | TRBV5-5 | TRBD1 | TGTGCCAGCAGGGAAACGGACAGGGGCCGTGAAAAACTGTTTTTT | CASRETDRGREKLFF
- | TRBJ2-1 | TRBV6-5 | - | TGTGCCAGCAGTTACTCTTTAGGACAAAATGAGCAGTTCTTC | CASSYSLGQNEQFF
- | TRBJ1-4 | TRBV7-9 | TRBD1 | TGTTCCAGCAGCCATACCCCCGGGACAGGGGTTGAAAAACTGTTTTTT | CSSSHTPGTGVEKLFF
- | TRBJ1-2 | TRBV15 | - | TGTGCCACCAGCAGAGGAGGATCCTCCGGCTACACCTTC | CATSRGGSSGYTF
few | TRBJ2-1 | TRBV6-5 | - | TGTGCCAGCAGTTATAGTAGCGGCAATGAGCAGTTCTTC | CASSYSSGNEQFF
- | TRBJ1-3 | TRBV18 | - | TGTGCCAGCTCACCAGAGAACCCTGGAAACACCATATATTTT | CASSPENPGNTIYF
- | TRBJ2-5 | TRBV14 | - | TGTGCCAGCAGCCAACGGGGGTCGGAGACCCAGTACTTC | CASSQRGSETQYF
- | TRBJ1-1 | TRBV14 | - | TGTGCCAGCAGCCAAGTTCAGGGCACTGAAGCTTTCTTT | CASSQVQGTEAFF
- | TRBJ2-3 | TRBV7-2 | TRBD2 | TGTGCCAGCAGCTTAGAGTTGGCGGGGGGGGCAGATACGCAGTATTTT | CASSLELAGGADTQYF
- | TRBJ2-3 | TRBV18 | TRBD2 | TGTGCCAGCTCACCAACTAGCGATTCTAGCACAGATACGCAGTATTTT | CASSPTSDSSTDTQYF
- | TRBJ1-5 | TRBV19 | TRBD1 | TGTGCCAGTGGGACCTCCGGGACAGGAATACAGCCCCAGCATTTT | CASGTSGTGIQPQHF
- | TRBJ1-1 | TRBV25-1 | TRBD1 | TGTGCCAGCAGCGAGGGGACAGGGACGAACACTGAAGCTTTCTTT | CASSEGTGTNTEAFF
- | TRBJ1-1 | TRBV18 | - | TGTGCCAGCTCACCACTCGGCTTACAGGGTCGTGGGACTGAAGCTTTCTTT | CASSPLGLQGRGTEAFF
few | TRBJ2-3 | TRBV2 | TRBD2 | TGTGCCAGCAGGGCGGGACTAGGGCCCACAGATACGCAGTATTTT | CASRAGLGPTDTQYF
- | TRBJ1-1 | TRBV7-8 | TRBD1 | TGTGCCAGCAGCTGGGGGACAGGTACCATTATGAACACTGAAGCTTTCTTT | CASSWGTGTIMNTEAFF
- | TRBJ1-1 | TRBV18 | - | TGTGCCAGCTCACCACCGTACGGGAACACTGAAGCTTTCTTT | CASSPPYGNTEAFF
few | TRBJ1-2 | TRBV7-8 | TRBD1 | TGTGCCAGCAGCCCCACAGGGGGTAATGGCTACACCTTC | CASSPTGGNGYTF
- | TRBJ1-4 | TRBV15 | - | TGTGCCACCAGTAGAGATGTGCAGGCGCACTATGAAAAACTGTTTTTT | CATSRDVQAHYEKLFF
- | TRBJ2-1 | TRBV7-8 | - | TGTGCCAGCAGCTTGAGCGGTGCGCAGTTCTTC | CASSLSGAQFF
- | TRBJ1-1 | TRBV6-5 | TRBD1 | TGTGCCAGCAGTTACCGGGAGGGACAGGGGGCTCTCACTTTCTTT | CASSYREGQGALTFF
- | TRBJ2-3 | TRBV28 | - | TGTGCCAGCAGTTTATCCAGGGCACCAACCACAGATACGCAGTATTTT | CASSLSRAPTTDTQYF
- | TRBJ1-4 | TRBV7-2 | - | TGTGCCAGCAGCTCATGGACAGCGGCAAATGAAAAACTGTTTTTT | CASSSWTAANEKLFF
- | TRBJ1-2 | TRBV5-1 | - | TGCGCCAGCAGCTTGCTTTCAGGAGGGGATGGCTACACCTTC | CASSLLSGGDGYTF